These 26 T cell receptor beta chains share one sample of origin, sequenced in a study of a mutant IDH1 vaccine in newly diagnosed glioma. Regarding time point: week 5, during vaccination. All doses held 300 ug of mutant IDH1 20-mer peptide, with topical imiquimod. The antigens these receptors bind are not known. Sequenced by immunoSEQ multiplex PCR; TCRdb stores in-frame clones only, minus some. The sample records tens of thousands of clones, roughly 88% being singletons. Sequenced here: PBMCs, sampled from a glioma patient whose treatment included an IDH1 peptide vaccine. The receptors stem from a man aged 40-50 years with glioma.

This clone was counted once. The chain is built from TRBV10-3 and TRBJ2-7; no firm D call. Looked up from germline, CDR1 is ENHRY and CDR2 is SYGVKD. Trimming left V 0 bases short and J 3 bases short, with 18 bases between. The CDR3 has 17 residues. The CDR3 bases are TGTGCCATCAGTGAGTCGATCATATCGGACCGCGGCTACGAGCAGTACTTC. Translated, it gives CAISESIISDRGYEQYF.

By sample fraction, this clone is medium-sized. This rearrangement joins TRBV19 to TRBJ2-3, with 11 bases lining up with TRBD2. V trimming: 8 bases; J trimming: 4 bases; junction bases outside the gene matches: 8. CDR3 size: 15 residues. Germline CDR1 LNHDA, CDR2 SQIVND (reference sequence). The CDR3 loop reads CASGKGTSGSDTQYF. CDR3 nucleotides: TGTGCCAGTGGGAAAGGGACTAGCGGCTCAGATACGCAGTATTTT.

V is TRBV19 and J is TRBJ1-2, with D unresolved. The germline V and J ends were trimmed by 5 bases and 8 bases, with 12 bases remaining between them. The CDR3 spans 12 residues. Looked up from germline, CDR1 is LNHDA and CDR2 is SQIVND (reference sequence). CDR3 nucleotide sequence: TGTGCCAGTAGTCCTCGAGACCGCGGCTACACCTTC. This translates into CASSPRDRGYTF.

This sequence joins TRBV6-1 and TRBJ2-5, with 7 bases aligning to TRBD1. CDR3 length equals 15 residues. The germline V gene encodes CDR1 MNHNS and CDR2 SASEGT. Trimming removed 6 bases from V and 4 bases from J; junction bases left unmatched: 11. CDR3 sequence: CASSFSGTDIETQYF. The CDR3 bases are TGTGCCAGCAGCTTTTCCGGGACAGATATAGAGACCCAGTACTTC.

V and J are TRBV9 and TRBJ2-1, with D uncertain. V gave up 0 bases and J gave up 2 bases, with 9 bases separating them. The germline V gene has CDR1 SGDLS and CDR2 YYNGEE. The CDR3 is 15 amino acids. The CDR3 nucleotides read TGTGCCAGCAGCGTAGCGGGCATGGCCTACAATGAGCAGTTCTTC. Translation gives CASSVAGMAYNEQFF.

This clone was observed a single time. This CDR3 is CASRPMGGLGEKLFF. CDR3 nucleotides: TGTGCCAGCAGACCAATGGGGGGCTTAGGGGAAAAACTGTTTTTT. The chain uses TRBV27 and TRBJ1-4, with a possible D match to TRBD1 (6 bases). Germline assignment: CDR1 MNHEY and CDR2 SMNVEV (reference sequence). This CDR3 region has 15 residues. V was clipped by 6 bases and J by 8 bases, with 19 bases between them.

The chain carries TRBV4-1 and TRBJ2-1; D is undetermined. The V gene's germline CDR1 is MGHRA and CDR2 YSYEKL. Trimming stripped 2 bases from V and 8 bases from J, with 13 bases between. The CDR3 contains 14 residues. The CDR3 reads CASSQLIVGDEQFF. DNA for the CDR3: TGCGCCAGCAGCCAACTCATTGTAGGCGATGAGCAGTTCTTC.

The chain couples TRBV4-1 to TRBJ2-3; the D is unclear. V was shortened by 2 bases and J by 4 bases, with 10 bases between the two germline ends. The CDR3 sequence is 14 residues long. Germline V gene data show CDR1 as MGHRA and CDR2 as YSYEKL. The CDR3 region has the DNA TGCGCCAGCAGCCAATTCCTAGGGCCAGATACGCAGTATTTT. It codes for CASSQFLGPDTQYF.

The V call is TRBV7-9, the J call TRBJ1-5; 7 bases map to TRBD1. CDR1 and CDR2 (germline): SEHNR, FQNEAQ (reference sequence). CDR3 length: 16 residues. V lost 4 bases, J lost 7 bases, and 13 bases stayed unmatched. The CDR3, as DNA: TGTGCCAGCAGCTCTACATACGAACAGGGGTCACAGCCCCAGCATTTT. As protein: CASSSTYEQGSQPQHF.

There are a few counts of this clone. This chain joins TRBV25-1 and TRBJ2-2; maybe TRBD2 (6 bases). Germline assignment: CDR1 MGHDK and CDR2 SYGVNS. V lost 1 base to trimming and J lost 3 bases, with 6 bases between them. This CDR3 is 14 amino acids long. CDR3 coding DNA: TGTGCCAGCAGTGAATGGGGGGACACCGGGGAGCTGTTTTTT. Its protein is CASSEWGDTGELFF.

DNA for the CDR3: TGCAGCGTTGAAGTTGAGGATTACAACTATGGCTACACCTTC. Its translation: CSVEVEDYNYGYTF. The genes are TRBV29-1 and TRBJ1-2; D not resolved. This CDR3 has 14 residues. Germline V lookup: CDR1 SQVTM, CDR2 ANQGSEA. The V end was cut by 1 base, the J end by 2 bases, with 11 bases between.

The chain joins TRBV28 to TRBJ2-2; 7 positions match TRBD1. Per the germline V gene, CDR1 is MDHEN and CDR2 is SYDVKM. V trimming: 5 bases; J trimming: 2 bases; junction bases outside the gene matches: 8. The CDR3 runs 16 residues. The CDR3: CASSASGTVNTGELFF. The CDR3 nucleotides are TGTGCCAGCAGTGCATCCGGGACAGTTAACACCGGGGAGCTGTTTTTT.

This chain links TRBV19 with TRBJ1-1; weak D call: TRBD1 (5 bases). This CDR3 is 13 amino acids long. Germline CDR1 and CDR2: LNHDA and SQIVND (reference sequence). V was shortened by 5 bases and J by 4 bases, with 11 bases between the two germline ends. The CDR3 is CASSYLGTTEAFF. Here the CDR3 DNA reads TGTGCCAGTAGTTACCTGGGGACCACTGAAGCTTTCTTT.

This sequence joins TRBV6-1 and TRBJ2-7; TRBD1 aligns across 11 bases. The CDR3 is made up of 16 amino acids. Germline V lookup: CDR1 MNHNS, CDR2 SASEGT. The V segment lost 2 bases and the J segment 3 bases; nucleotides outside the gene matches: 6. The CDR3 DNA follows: TGTGCCAGCAGTGAAATTTTGGACAGGGGGCTCTACGAGCAGTACTTC. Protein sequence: CASSEILDRGLYEQYF.

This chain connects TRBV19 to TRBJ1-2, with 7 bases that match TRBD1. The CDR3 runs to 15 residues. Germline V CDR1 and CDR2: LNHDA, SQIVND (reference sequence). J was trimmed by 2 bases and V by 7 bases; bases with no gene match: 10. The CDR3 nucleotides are TGTGCCAGTACCGTGACAGGGATGAGCAACTATGGCTACACCTTC. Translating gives CASTVTGMSNYGYTF.

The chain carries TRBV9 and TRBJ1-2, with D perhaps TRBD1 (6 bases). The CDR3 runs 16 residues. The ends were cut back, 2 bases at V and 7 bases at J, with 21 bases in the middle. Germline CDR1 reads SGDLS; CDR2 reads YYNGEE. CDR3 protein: CASSVSVGGRGGGYTF. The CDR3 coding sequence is TGTGCCAGCAGCGTCTCGGTCGGGGGCCGCGGAGGTGGCTACACCTTC. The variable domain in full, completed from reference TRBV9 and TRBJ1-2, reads DSGVTQTPKHLITATGQRVTLRCSPRSGDLSVYWYQQSLDQGLQFLIQYYNGEERAKGNILERFSAQQFPDLHSELNLSSLELGDSALYFCASSVSVGGRGGGYTFGSGTRLTVV.

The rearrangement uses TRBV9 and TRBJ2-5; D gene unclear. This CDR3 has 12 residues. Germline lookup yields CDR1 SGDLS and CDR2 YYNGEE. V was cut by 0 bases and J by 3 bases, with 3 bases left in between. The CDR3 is CASSVGEETQYF. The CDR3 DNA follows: TGTGCCAGCAGCGTAGGCGAAGAGACCCAGTACTTC.

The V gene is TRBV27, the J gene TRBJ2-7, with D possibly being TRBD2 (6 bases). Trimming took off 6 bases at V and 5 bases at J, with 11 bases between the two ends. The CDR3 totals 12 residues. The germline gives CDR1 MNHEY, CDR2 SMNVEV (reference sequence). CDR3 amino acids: CASSSLAHEQYF. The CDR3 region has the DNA TGTGCCAGCAGCTCACTAGCCCACGAGCAGTACTTC.

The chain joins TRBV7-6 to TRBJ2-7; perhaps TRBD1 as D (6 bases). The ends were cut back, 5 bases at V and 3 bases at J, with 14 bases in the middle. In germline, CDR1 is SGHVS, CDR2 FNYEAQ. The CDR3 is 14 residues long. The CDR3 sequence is CASSNPTGSYEQYF. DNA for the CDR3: TGTGCCAGCAGCAACCCGACAGGTAGCTACGAGCAGTACTTC. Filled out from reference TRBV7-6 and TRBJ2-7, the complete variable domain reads GAGVSQSPRYKVTKRGQDVALRCDPISGHVSLYWYRQALGQGPEFLTYFNYEAQQDKSGLPNDRFSAERPEGSISTLTIQRTEQRDSAMYRCASSNPTGSYEQYFGPGTRLTVT.

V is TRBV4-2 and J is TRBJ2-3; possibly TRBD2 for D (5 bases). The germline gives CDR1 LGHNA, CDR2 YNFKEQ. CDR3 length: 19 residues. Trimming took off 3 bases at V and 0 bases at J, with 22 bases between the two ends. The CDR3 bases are TGTGCCAGCAGCCAGGGATACCGGAGGACCGGGGTTAGCACAGATACGCAGTATTTT. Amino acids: CASSQGYRRTGVSTDTQYF.

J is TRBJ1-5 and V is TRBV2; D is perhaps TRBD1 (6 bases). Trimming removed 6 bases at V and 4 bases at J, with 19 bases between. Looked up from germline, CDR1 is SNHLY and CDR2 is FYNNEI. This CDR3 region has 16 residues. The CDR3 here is CASSSRGLGSNQPQHF. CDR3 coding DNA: TGTGCCAGCAGCTCAAGGGGGTTAGGTTCGAATCAGCCCCAGCATTTT.

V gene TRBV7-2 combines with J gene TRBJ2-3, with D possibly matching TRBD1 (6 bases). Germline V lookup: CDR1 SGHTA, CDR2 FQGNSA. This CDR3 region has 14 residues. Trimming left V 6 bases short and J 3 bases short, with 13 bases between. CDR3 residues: CASRVRGSTDTQYF. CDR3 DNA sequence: TGTGCCAGCAGGGTGAGGGGGAGTACAGATACGCAGTATTTT.

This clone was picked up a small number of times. CDR3 coding DNA: TGTGCCAGCAGCCAGACGACGGACCGACTTAAGGGCTACACCTTC. It encodes CASSQTTDRLKGYTF. V is TRBV9 and J is TRBJ1-2; D is uncertain. The V and J ends lost 4 bases and 8 bases respectively, with 21 bases between them. Germline loops: CDR1 SGDLS, CDR2 YYNGEE. The CDR3 is 15 amino acids.

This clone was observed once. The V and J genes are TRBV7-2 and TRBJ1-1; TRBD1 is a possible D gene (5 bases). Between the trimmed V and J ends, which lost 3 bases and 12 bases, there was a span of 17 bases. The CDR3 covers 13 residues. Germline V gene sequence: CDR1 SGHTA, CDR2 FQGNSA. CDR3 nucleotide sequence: TGTGCCAGCAGCTTTCCCAACCGGGACTATCCTTTCTTT. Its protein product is CASSFPNRDYPFF.

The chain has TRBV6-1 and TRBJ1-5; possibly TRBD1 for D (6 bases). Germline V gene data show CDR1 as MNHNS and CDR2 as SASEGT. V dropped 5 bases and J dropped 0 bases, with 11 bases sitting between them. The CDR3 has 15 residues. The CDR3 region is CASSTGTYSNQPQHF. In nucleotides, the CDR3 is TGTGCCAGCAGTACAGGGACTTATAGCAATCAGCCCCAGCATTTT.

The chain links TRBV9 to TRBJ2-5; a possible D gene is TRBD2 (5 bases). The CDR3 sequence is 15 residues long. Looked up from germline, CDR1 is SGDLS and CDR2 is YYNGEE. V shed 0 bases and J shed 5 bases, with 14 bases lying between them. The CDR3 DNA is TGTGCCAGCAGCGTAGACTTTCTGAGAGGGGAGACCCAGTACTTC. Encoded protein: CASSVDFLRGETQYF.